This record covers a single TCR beta chain. These data are taken from a study of cytomegalovirus exposure and HLA in healthy donors. The study ran its PCR with 60 Vbeta and 13 Jbeta primers. Sequencing used immunoSEQ multiplex PCR; TCRdb keeps in-frame clones, though not all of them. Of 150,000 or so clones listed, approximately 84% are singletons. Trimming at V came to 4 bases and at J to 3 bases, leaving 9 bases not matched to a gene. The CDR3 totals 17 residues. Germline V gene data show CDR1 as SGHNT and CDR2 as YYREEE (reference sequence). The sample taken for sequencing was PBMCs. This rearrangement joins TRBV5-4 to TRBJ2-2; 10 bases fit TRBD1. This TCR was sampled from a woman under 30 in good health and CMV-seronegative. The CDR3 loop reads CASSGPGQGTYTGELFF. In nucleotides, the CDR3 is TGTGCCAGCAGCGGTCCGGGACAGGGGACCTACACCGGGGAGCTGTTTTTT.